This T cell receptor beta chain was profiled in a study of neoadjuvant nivolumab and ipilimumab in lung cancer. The protocol was immunoSEQ multiplex PCR, while the TCRdb copy is restricted to in-frame clones and leaves out a portion. This table has tens of thousands of clones, roughly 90% appearing once. This CDR3 region has 13 residues. Germline values: CDR1 LNHDA, CDR2 SQIVND (reference sequence). Deletions cut 3 bases from V and 6 bases from J, with 9 bases between. This TCR was sampled from an adult with non-small cell lung cancer. Some clones in this sample may be carry-over from other donors' samples. The sequencing used blood, collected before neoadjuvant nivolumab, alone or with ipilimumab. The V and J genes are TRBV19 and TRBJ1-5, with D possibly being TRBD1 (5 bases). The CDR3 sequence: CASSIQGGQPQHF. CDR3 sequence (DNA): TGTGCCAGTAGTATCCAGGGAGGTCAGCCCCAGCATTTT. The variable domain in full, completed from reference TRBV19 and TRBJ1-5, reads DGGITQSPKYLFRKEGQNVTLSCEQNLNHDAMYWYRQDPGQGLRLIYYSQIVNDFQKGDIAEGYSVSREKKESFPLTVTSAQKNPTAFYLCASSIQGGQPQHFGDGTRLSIL.